The 15 T cell receptor beta chains reported below all come from one sample, sequenced in a study of shared clonotypes between healthy human individuals (dated by TCRdb to 2018 to 2020). The library was built by means of the immunoSEQ multiplex PCR assay. This immuneACCESS table, as held by TCRdb, lists in-frame sequences with V and J called but not all clones. Of the missing ones, under half trace to an unresolved V gene in checked studies; the others have no known cause. The sample table contains about 670,000 clones; only one count was recorded for roughly 70% of them. The ten largest clones take up around 1.8% of the sample. Sequencing input: memory CD4+ T cells sorted from blood. The cell subset or site label, read with the paper, signifies: CD45RA-negative fraction. These receptors all come from a young woman in good health.

The CDR3 nucleotides read TGTGCCAGCTCCCGTGGGACTAGCGGGAGCTCCTACAATGAGCAGTTCTTC. Translated: CASSRGTSGSSYNEQFF. The rearrangement joins TRBV18 to TRBJ2-1; 14 nucleotides align to TRBD2. The ends lost 6 bases at V and 0 bases at J; junction bases unmatched: 4. This CDR3 comprises 17 residues. CDR1 KGHSH and CDR2 LQKENI come from the germline V gene.

The chain employs TRBV5-1 and TRBJ2-7; D is possibly TRBD1 (5 bases). Per germline, CDR1 SGHRS and CDR2 YFSETQ. The CDR3 extends over 13 amino acids. V lost 0 bases, J lost 5 bases, and 9 bases lay in between. DNA of the CDR3: TGCGCCAGCAGCTTGGAGGGGATCCACGAGCAGTACTTC. It is translated as CASSLEGIHEQYF. Together with reference TRBV5-1 and TRBJ2-7, the CDR3 gives the full variable domain: KAGVTQTPRYLIKTRGQQVTLSCSPISGHRSVSWYQQTPGQGLQFLFEYFSETQRNKGNFPGRFSGRQFSNSRSEMNVSTLELGDSALYLCASSLEGIHEQYFGPGTRLTVT.

The chain recombines TRBV5-1 with TRBJ1-5; 7 bases are a match to TRBD1. The J segment lost 4 bases and the V segment lost 4 bases, leaving 5 bases of the junction unmatched. The CDR3 spans 14 residues. Germline lookup yields CDR1 SGHRS and CDR2 YFSETQ. CDR3 bases: TGCGCCAGCAGCACCGGGACAGCAAATCAGCCCCAGCATTTT. Translation: CASSTGTANQPQHF.

This clone has just a few counts. V usage is TRBV5-1 and J usage is TRBJ2-7; D assignment may be TRBD1 or TRBD2 (5 bases each). This CDR3 comprises 14 residues. Germline V gene data show CDR1 as SGHRS and CDR2 as YFSETQ. The V end was cut by 4 bases, the J end by 3 bases, with 14 bases between. CDR3 sequence (DNA): TGCGCCAGCAGCCCCGGGACCTTGGTCTACGAGCAGTACTTC. Amino acid sequence: CASSPGTLVYEQYF.

For this clone: This same CDR3 is encoded by further DNA sequences in the sample. The J gene is TRBJ2-1, the V gene TRBV5-4; D remains unclear. V lost 1 base and J 7 bases, leaving 3 bases between the germline ends. This CDR3 region has 11 residues. Germline V CDR1 and CDR2: SGHNT, YYREEE (reference sequence). CDR3 DNA sequence: TGTGCCAGCAGCTTGTTGAATGAGCAGTTCTTC. It translates to CASSLLNEQFF. Variable domain in full (rest from reference TRBV5-4 and TRBJ2-1): ETGVTQSPTHLIKTRGQQVTLRCSSQSGHNTVSWYQQALGQGPQFIFQYYREEENGRGNFPPRFSGLQFPNYSSELNVNALELDDSALYLCASSLLNEQFFGPGTRLTVL.

This clone was detected a few times. The genes are TRBV10-1 and TRBJ2-2; TRBD1 matches at 12 bases. This CDR3 contains 19 residues. V was pared by 4 bases and J by 1 base, with 10 bases of the junction left unmatched. Germline V CDR1 and CDR2: WNHNN, SYGVQD (reference sequence). The CDR3 protein is CASSGGQGAAMGNTGELFF. The CDR3 bases are TGCGCCAGCAGTGGGGGACAGGGGGCCGCGATGGGGAACACCGGGGAGCTGTTTTTT.

The V call is TRBV11-2, the J call TRBJ2-1, with D uncertain. Germline values: CDR1 SGHAT, CDR2 FQNNGV. The V gene lost 5 bases and the J gene lost 8 bases, with 16 bases spanning the gap. The CDR3 is 14 residues long. CDR3 amino acids: CASSPRLGSHEQFF. CDR3 in DNA: TGTGCCAGCAGCCCCCGGCTGGGGTCCCATGAGCAGTTCTTC.

This sequence joins TRBV19 and TRBJ1-4; 8 nucleotides match TRBD1. The CDR3 is made up of 16 amino acids. Germline CDR1 is LNHDA and CDR2 is SQIVND (reference sequence). Trimming at V came to 5 bases and at J to 4 bases, leaving 9 bases not matched to a gene. For the CDR3, the DNA is TGTGCCAGTAGTCCGACAGGGGCGAGCCGTAATGAAAAACTGTTTTTT. It codes for CASSPTGASRNEKLFF.

The chain is built from TRBV29-1 and TRBJ2-7, with a weak D call TRBD1 (6 bases). The ends were cut back, 6 bases at V and 0 bases at J, with 9 bases in the middle. This CDR3 contains 12 residues. The germline V gene has CDR1 SQVTM and CDR2 ANQGSEA. The CDR3 coding sequence is TGCAGCGTGAGGACAGACTCCTACGAGCAGTACTTC. This translates into CSVRTDSYEQYF.

V is TRBV7-9 and J is TRBJ2-1; the D gene is possibly TRBD2 (6 bases). This CDR3 comprises 15 residues. Germline V gives CDR1 SEHNR, CDR2 FQNEAQ (reference sequence). V was pared by 1 base and J by 7 bases, with 14 bases between. The CDR3 nucleotides are TGTGCCAGCAGCTTAGTCACGGGAGTCGATAATGAGCAGTTCTTC. This translates into CASSLVTGVDNEQFF. Complete variable domain (other parts from reference TRBV7-9 and TRBJ2-1): DTGVSQNPRHKITKRGQNVTFRCDPISEHNRLYWYRQTLGQGPEFLTYFQNEAQLEKSRLLSDRFSAERPKGSFSTLEIQRTEQGDSAMYLCASSLVTGVDNEQFFGPGTRLTVL.

V is TRBV11-2 and J is TRBJ2-7; D possibly matches TRBD1 or TRBD2 (6 bases each). The germline CDR1 and CDR2 sequences are SGHAT and FQNNGV. V lost 5 bases and J 2 bases, leaving 13 bases between the germline ends. The CDR3 extends over 14 amino acids. This CDR3 is CASSIMGGAYEQYF. The DNA for the CDR3 is TGTGCCAGCAGCATTATGGGGGGCGCCTACGAGCAGTACTTC.

The CDR3 protein is CASSKQGGNEKLFF. CDR3 coding DNA: TGTGCCAGCTCAAAACAGGGCGGTAATGAAAAACTGTTTTTT. This chain connects TRBV18 to TRBJ1-4, with D perhaps TRBD1 (6 bases). Germline values: CDR1 KGHSH, CDR2 LQKENI. CDR3 length equals 14 residues. The V and J ends lost 5 bases and 4 bases respectively, with 11 bases between them. Full variable domain (missing parts from reference TRBV18 and TRBJ1-4): NAGVMQNPRHLVRRRGQEARLRCSPMKGHSHVYWYRQLPEEGLKFMVYLQKENIIDESGMPKERFSAEFPKEGPSILRIQQVVRGDSAAYFCASSKQGGNEKLFFGSGTQLSVL.

This clone came up many times. This chain uses TRBV28 with TRBJ1-5, with D possibly matching TRBD1 (6 bases). The V gene's germline CDR1 is MDHEN and CDR2 SYDVKM. The CDR3 loop spans 13 amino acids. Trimming left V 5 bases short and J 3 bases short, with 8 bases between. CDR3 region: CASSRDINQPQHF. For the CDR3, the DNA is TGTGCCAGCAGTCGGGACATCAATCAGCCCCAGCATTTT.

This clone was seen at least ten times. This chain joins TRBV2 and TRBJ2-1; D perhaps matches TRBD1 (6 bases). Germline CDR1 reads SNHLY; CDR2 reads FYNNEI. The CDR3 runs 14 residues. V was cut by 6 bases and J by 0 bases, with 9 bases left in between. The CDR3 loop reads CASSRTASYNEQFF. CDR3 nucleotides: TGTGCCAGCAGCCGGACAGCCTCCTACAATGAGCAGTTCTTC.

This clone was found a few times. This CDR3 is CASSQSREEYEQYF. CDR3 nucleotide sequence: TGCGCCAGCAGCCAATCACGAGAGGAGTACGAGCAGTACTTC. The chain is built from TRBV4-1 and TRBJ2-7; no firm D call. The CDR3 covers 14 residues. The germline gives CDR1 MGHRA, CDR2 YSYEKL. Trimming removed 2 bases from V and 4 bases from J, with 12 bases in between.